These 9 T cell receptor beta chains came from one sample sequenced in a study of a mutant IDH1 vaccine in newly diagnosed glioma. Data came from immunoSEQ multiplex PCR; TCRdb stores just in-frame clones and leaves some out. The sample records tens of thousands of clones, approximately 80% being singletons. The time point was: baseline, week 1 (first vaccination visit). Treatment given: pre-vaccination baseline after standard-of-care therapy. The source was PBMCs, collected from a glioma patient treated with radiotherapy, temozolomide or both. These receptors were collected from a man younger than 40 with glioma.

The chain is built from TRBV28 and TRBJ1-6, with D perhaps TRBD1 (5 bases). V was pared by 7 bases and J by 9 bases, with 13 bases between. The CDR3 runs to 13 residues. Germline CDR1 is MDHEN and CDR2 is SYDVKM. The CDR3 coding sequence is TGTGCCAGCAAAATCCCGGGGGGTTCACCCCTCCACTTT. Translated, it gives CASKIPGGSPLHF.

The chain combines TRBV29-1 with TRBJ1-4, with D uncertain. This CDR3 comprises 13 residues. CDR1 is SQVTM and CDR2 is ANQGSEA in the germline V gene. V dropped 6 bases and J dropped 0 bases, with 8 bases sitting between them. The CDR3 nucleotides are TGCAGCGTCGGAATGGCAACTAATGAAAAACTGTTTTTT. It specifies CSVGMATNEKLFF. The full variable domain, completed using reference TRBV29-1 and TRBJ1-4, is SAVISQKPSRDICQRGTSLTIQCQVDSQVTMMFWYRQQPGQSLTLIATANQGSEATYESGFVIDKFPISRPNLTFSTLTVSNMSPEDSSIYLCSVGMATNEKLFFGSGTQLSVL.

V usage is TRBV29-1 and J usage is TRBJ1-1, with D hard to call. The V end was cut by 5 bases, the J end by 0 bases, with 13 bases between. Germline loops: CDR1 SQVTM, CDR2 ANQGSEA. The CDR3 spans 14 residues. CDR3 in amino acids: CSVFSPGLNTEAFF. In DNA form, the CDR3 reads TGCAGCGTTTTTTCGCCGGGCTTGAACACTGAAGCTTTCTTT.

V and J are TRBV11-2 and TRBJ2-2; 7 bases line up with TRBD1. J was trimmed by 3 bases and V by 4 bases; bases with no gene match: 8. Looked up from germline, CDR1 is SGHAT and CDR2 is FQNNGV. This CDR3 has 16 residues. The CDR3 nucleotides read TGTGCCAGCAGCTCTATTAGGGACAGATACACCGGGGAGCTGTTTTTT. It encodes CASSSIRDRYTGELFF.

The J gene is TRBJ2-7, the V gene TRBV11-2; 11 bases line up with TRBD1. V trimming: 5 bases; J trimming: 7 bases; junction bases outside the gene matches: 10. Germline V gene lookup returns CDR1 SGHAT and CDR2 FQNNGV. The CDR3 consists of 15 residues. This chain's CDR3 is CASSPGQGALGEQYF. In DNA form, the CDR3 reads TGTGCCAGCAGCCCAGGACAGGGGGCTTTAGGGGAGCAGTACTTC.

This clone was observed a handful of times. The chain has TRBV5-6 and TRBJ2-1; D not certain. CDR3 length: 14 residues. V gave up 0 bases and J gave up 6 bases, with 10 bases separating them. Germline CDR1 reads SGHDT; CDR2 reads YYEEEE. The CDR3 DNA reads TGTGCCAGCAGCTTGGGAGTCCACTTCAATGAGCAGTTCTTC. Amino acid sequence: CASSLGVHFNEQFF. Using reference TRBV5-6 and TRBJ2-1 for the parts outside the CDR3, the full variable domain is DAGVTQSPTHLIKTRGQQVTLRCSPKSGHDTVSWYQQALGQGPQFIFQYYEEEERQRGNFPDRFSGHQFPNYSSELNVNALLLGDSALYLCASSLGVHFNEQFFGPGTRLTVL.

This clone appeared once. CDR3 residues: CASSLSKRLQNEQFF. In DNA, the CDR3 is TGTGCCAGCAGTTTAAGTAAGCGGCTACAGAATGAGCAGTTCTTC. V usage is TRBV27 and J usage is TRBJ2-1; maybe TRBD2 (5 bases). V was trimmed by 2 bases and J by 7 bases, leaving 15 bases between them. The CDR3 loop spans 15 amino acids. Germline lookup yields CDR1 MNHEY and CDR2 SMNVEV (reference sequence).

This clone was observed a single time. The chain combines TRBV5-1 with TRBJ1-1; TRBD1 is a possible D gene (5 bases). V was trimmed by 7 bases and J by 3 bases, leaving 16 bases between them. Germline loops: CDR1 SGHRS, CDR2 YFSETQ. This CDR3 spans 14 amino acids. In DNA form, the CDR3 reads TGCGCCAGCCAGTCCGGGGGGGGTGACACTGAAGCTTTCTTT. Its translation is CASQSGGGDTEAFF.

This clone was detected only once. V usage is TRBV11-2 and J usage is TRBJ2-2; 8 bases are shared with TRBD1. This CDR3 is 13 amino acids long. J was trimmed by 1 base and V by 10 bases; bases with no gene match: 2. The germline gives CDR1 SGHAT, CDR2 FQNNGV. The chain's CDR3 is CATGTGNTGELFF. The DNA of the CDR3 is TGTGCCACAGGGACAGGGAACACCGGGGAGCTGTTTTTT.